This T cell receptor beta chain comes out of a study of blood T cell repertoires in COVID-19. Turning to the study itself: Sites in the United States, Italy and Spain provided acute and convalescent COVID-19 samples. Nucleic acid was either cDNA or gDNA, and it came from T cells, B-cell-depleted T cells, or PBMCs.

Trimming left V 5 bases short and J 3 bases short, with 13 bases between. CDR1 SEHNR and CDR2 FQNEAQ come from the germline V gene (reference sequence). This CDR3 contains 14 residues. Original data processing: It was from reference gene primer amplification that nucleated cell counts were estimated. Only in-frame clones appear in the TCRdb table, and some are missing; sequencing was by immunoSEQ multiplex PCR. The DNA was the basis for D and trimming; V, J and clone size are from that table. The sample lists 300,000 to 400,000 clones; roughly 85% were seen once. Sequencing was carried out using peripheral blood. This chain links TRBV7-9 with TRBJ2-5; TRBD2 might be the D (5 bases). The TCR comes from a human donor in a cohort sampled during active COVID-19. The CDR3 DNA follows: TGTGCCAGCAGCCCGAGGGTGGAAGAAGAGACCCAGTACTTC. It is translated as CASSPRVEEETQYF.